This T cell receptor (beta chain) was sequenced during a study of long-term antiretroviral therapy in people with HIV. On this clone itself: As yet, its antigen is unknown.

Assay version v3.0 of immunoSEQ was used, and it was run at survey level. Libraries were prepared by immunoSEQ multiplex PCR; TCRdb keeps only in-frame clonotypes and omits some of them. The sample shows tens of thousands of clones, 65% to 90% of them seen only once. Broader study findings: Clonal populations expanded prior to ART predominated within the repertoire at all time points. Post-ART, diversity grew, though it stayed under transplant donor control levels.

V was shortened by 2 bases and J by 5 bases, with 10 bases between the two germline ends. The CDR3 extends over 13 amino acids. CDR1 SNHLY and CDR2 FYNNEI come from the germline V gene. Material: unsorted PBMCs, obtained 0.3 years after starting antiretroviral therapy. The TCR was taken from a man between 18 and 35 years old with HIV. V usage is TRBV2 and J usage is TRBJ2-7; D is perhaps TRBD1 (5 bases). This chain's CDR3 is CASSENLGDEQYF. The CDR3 DNA reads as TGTGCCAGCAGTGAAAACCTAGGGGACGAGCAGTACTTC. The whole variable domain, filled in from reference TRBV2 and TRBJ2-7, reads EPEVTQTPSHQVTQMGQEVILRCVPISNHLYFYWYRQILGQKVEFLVSFYNNEISEKSEIFDDQFSVERPDGSNFTLKIRSTKLEDSAMYFCASSENLGDEQYFGPGTRLTVT.